The 16 T cell receptor beta chains given below trace back to one sample, sequenced in a study of blood T cell repertoires in COVID-19. The table came from immunoSEQ multiplex PCR; TCRdb's copy has only in-frame clones and leaves some out. The data hold some 25,000 clones, with 80% to 90% observed a single time. Sequencing was performed on peripheral blood. These receptors all stem from a man in his 70s with acute or convalescent COVID-19.

The chain recombines TRBV5-1 with TRBJ1-6; 12 bases are a match to TRBD1. V shed 4 bases, J shed 9 bases, and the junction held 11 bases outside the gene matches. This CDR3 has 17 residues. The germline V gene has CDR1 SGHRS and CDR2 YFSETQ. The CDR3 nucleotides are TGCGCCAGCAGCGCGGGGGACAGGGGGCGCGGAGGTTCACCCCTCCACTTT. It is translated as CASSAGDRGRGGSPLHF.

This clone was recorded only once. The genes are TRBV4-1 and TRBJ2-5, with 7 bases fitting TRBD1. Looked up from germline, CDR1 is MGHRA and CDR2 is YSYEKL. J was trimmed by 3 bases and V by 0 bases; bases with no gene match: 4. This CDR3 is built from 15 residues. CDR3 in amino acids: CASSQEGTAKETQYF. The CDR3 nucleotides read TGCGCCAGCAGCCAAGAAGGGACAGCAAAAGAGACCCAGTACTTC.

The rearrangement uses TRBV6-6 and TRBJ2-7, with 7 bases that match TRBD1. Germline CDR1 and CDR2: MNHNY and SVGAGI (reference sequence). The junction had 3 bases not matched to a gene; V was cut back by 2 bases and J by 8 bases. The CDR3 totals 12 residues. DNA for the CDR3: TGTGCCAGCAGTTACGGACAGGCTAAGCAGTACTTC. This gives the protein CASSYGQAKQYF.

The chain joins TRBV3-1 (or the pseudogene TRBV3-2) to TRBJ1-4; D unclear. The germline V gene has CDR1 LGHDT and CDR2 YNNKEL (reference sequence). V lost 4 bases, J lost 0 bases, and 9 bases lay in between. The CDR3 runs 15 residues. CDR3 protein: CASSPPGTTNEKLFF. The CDR3 bases are TGTGCCAGCAGCCCCCCCGGGACAACTAATGAAAAACTGTTTTTT.

The rearrangement links TRBV18 to TRBJ2-3, with 12 positions matching TRBD2. Looked up from germline, CDR1 is KGHSH and CDR2 is LQKENI. This CDR3 has 19 residues. The V and J ends lost 3 bases and 2 bases, in that order; junction bases with no gene match: 12. The DNA of the CDR3 is TGTGCCAGCTCACCTCTCGTACTAGCGGGGGGCGAAATCACAGATACGCAGTATTTT. Amino acids: CASSPLVLAGGEITDTQYF.

The rearrangement uses TRBV3-1 (or the pseudogene TRBV3-2) and TRBJ1-2, with a tentative D call TRBD1 (5 bases). The CDR3 consists of 14 residues. Germline V lookup: CDR1 LGHDT, CDR2 YNNKEL (reference sequence). Trimming left V 3 bases short and J 8 bases short, with 16 bases between. The DNA of the CDR3 is TGTGCCAGCAGCCACTTGAAGACAGCTTCGGGCTACACCTTC. Its translation: CASSHLKTASGYTF.

This chain uses TRBV6-5 with TRBJ2-7, with a tentative D call TRBD1 (6 bases). Germline V gives CDR1 MNHEY, CDR2 SVGAGI. The CDR3 totals 15 residues. Between the trimmed V and J ends, which lost 6 bases and 5 bases, there was a span of 20 bases. CDR3: CASSRPGHGANEQYF. In DNA form, the CDR3 reads TGTGCCAGCAGCCGACCGGGACATGGTGCTAACGAGCAGTACTTC.

J is TRBJ2-1 and V is TRBV4-1; D not resolved. The CDR3 extends over 13 amino acids. Germline V gene lookup returns CDR1 MGHRA and CDR2 YSYEKL. The germline V and J ends were trimmed by 1 base and 9 bases, with 10 bases remaining between them. The CDR3 loop is CASSQVGEVEQFF. The DNA for the CDR3 is TGCGCCAGCAGCCAAGTAGGTGAGGTTGAGCAGTTCTTC.

This chain's CDR3 is CASSATSGTREQYF. The CDR3 region has the DNA TGTGCCAGCAGCGCGACATCAGGGACTAGGGAGCAGTACTTC. The V call is TRBV9, the J call TRBJ2-7; TRBD2 matches 8 bases. With 3 bases clipped from V and 7 bases from J, the junction kept 9 bases outside the gene matches. Germline CDR1 is SGDLS and CDR2 is YYNGEE. The CDR3 spans 14 residues.

This rearrangement joins TRBV5-1 to TRBJ2-3; TRBD1 aligns across 8 bases. The germline CDR1 and CDR2 sequences are SGHRS and YFSETQ. V shed 1 base, J shed 0 bases, and the junction held 1 base outside the gene matches. The CDR3 loop spans 15 amino acids. The CDR3 sequence: CASSLNRGSTDTQYF. Here the CDR3 DNA reads TGCGCCAGCAGCTTGAACAGGGGGAGCACAGATACGCAGTATTTT.

The chain joins TRBV18 to TRBJ1-1; TRBD1 matches at 9 bases. The CDR3 totals 13 residues. After removal of 6 bases from V and 5 bases from J, the junction contained 4 bases not matched to a gene. Looked up from germline, CDR1 is KGHSH and CDR2 is LQKENI. The CDR3 sequence is CASSEGQGTEAFF. The CDR3 region has the DNA TGTGCCAGCTCGGAAGGACAGGGGACTGAAGCTTTCTTT.

The genes are TRBV30 and TRBJ2-1; D may be TRBD2 (6 bases). The CDR3 has 14 amino acids. V lost 3 bases to trimming and J lost 6 bases, with 15 bases between them. Per the germline V gene, CDR1 is GTSNPN and CDR2 is SVGIG (reference sequence). The CDR3 DNA reads TGTGCCTGGAGCGCTACCGGACTAACCAATGAGCAGTTCTTC. Translated: CAWSATGLTNEQFF.

This clone is judged medium-sized (0.01 to 0.1%). Additional DNA sequences in this sample encode the identical CDR3. The chain is built from TRBV18 and TRBJ2-7, with D hard to call. V was trimmed by 2 bases and J by 3 bases, leaving 5 bases between them. The germline gives CDR1 KGHSH, CDR2 LQKENI. The CDR3 has 12 amino acids. CDR3 region: CASSPNNYEQYF. The DNA of the CDR3 is TGTGCCAGCTCACCAAACAACTACGAGCAGTACTTC.

The gene calls are TRBV5-1 and TRBJ2-7, with 9 bases matching TRBD1. In germline, CDR1 is SGHRS, CDR2 YFSETQ. CDR3 length: 14 amino acids. The V segment lost 6 bases and the J segment 6 bases; nucleotides outside the gene matches: 10. The chain's CDR3 is CASNQGTGSPEQYF. In nucleotides, the CDR3 is TGCGCCAGCAACCAAGGGACAGGGTCGCCCGAGCAGTACTTC.

The chain links TRBV6-4 to TRBJ2-2; D gene unclear. Germline V gives CDR1 MRHNA, CDR2 SNTAGT. The CDR3 is 15 amino acids. Trimming removed 3 bases at V and 0 bases at J, with 8 bases between. Written as DNA, the CDR3 is TGTGCCAGCAGTGAGGTACACGCGAACACCGGGGAGCTGTTTTTT. Its protein product is CASSEVHANTGELFF.

The chain links TRBV18 to TRBJ2-2, with a possible D match to TRBD1 (5 bases). There are 18 residues in the CDR3. V was clipped by 0 bases and J by 5 bases, with 19 bases between them. CDR1 and CDR2 (germline): KGHSH, LQKENI. CDR3 DNA sequence: TGTGCCAGCTCACCACCTCCTAGGACATACTTTGTAACCGGGGAGCTGTTTTTT. This codes for CASSPPPRTYFVTGELFF.